The 31 T cell receptor beta chains in this list originate from one sample, sequenced in a study of glioma-infiltrating T cells. The iRepertoire nested amplicon-rescue multiplex PCR amplified TCR alpha and beta CDR3s from RNA. In TCRdb, the multiplex PCR reads were re-called with MiXCR into one record per CDR3 protein. Of roughly 350,000 distinct CDR3 sequences listed, 41% are singletons. Sequencing input: glioma tissue, nonneoplastic brain tissue, or PBMCs (not recorded which). Every receptor here comes from a human donor with low-grade glioma or glioblastoma, undergoing nonglioma brain surgery, or in good health (not recorded which).

The chain employs TRBV19 and TRBJ1-1, with 9 bases matching TRBD1. CDR3 size: 16 residues. CDR1 is LNHDA, CDR2 SQIVND, per germline (reference sequence). Germline trimming cut 6 bases from V and 4 bases from J; bases unmatched to any gene: 12. CDR3 in DNA: TGTGCCAGTAGCTTATACACGGGACAGGGAATCACTGAAGCTTTCTTT. Protein product: CASSLYTGQGITEAFF.

As to this clonotype: Given a much more abundant clone one base away, this may be a read error. This chain uses TRBV20-1 with TRBJ1-5, with D possibly being TRBD1 (5 bases). CDR1 is DFQATT and CDR2 is SNEGSKA in the germline V gene (reference sequence). This CDR3 comprises 13 residues. Trimming pared 5 bases from V and 1 base from J, leaving 9 bases between. In DNA form, the CDR3 reads TGCAGTGCTGAACAGGTCAGCAATCAGCCCCAGCATTTT. It yields the protein CSAEQVSNQPQHF.

The J gene is TRBJ1-4, the V gene TRBV15; D ambiguous. Per germline, CDR1 LNHNV and CDR2 YYDKDF (reference sequence). CDR3 length: 14 residues. The V gene lost 2 bases and the J gene lost 13 bases, with 17 bases spanning the gap. Here the CDR3 reads CATSRPDRNERLFF. The CDR3, as DNA: TGTGCCACCAGCAGACCAGACCGGAATGAGCGACTGTTTTTT.

This clonotype was observed many times. The CDR3 loop is CASSSRLRFPYEQYF. For the CDR3, the DNA is TGTGCCAGCAGTTCCCGCCTCCGGTTCCCGTACGAGCAGTACTTC. V and J are TRBV27 and TRBJ2-7; D is undetermined. This CDR3 has 15 amino acids. Germline V lookup: CDR1 MNHEY, CDR2 SMNVEV (reference sequence). With 4 bases removed from V and 4 bases from J, the gap between germline ends came to 17 bases.

As for this clonotype: The junction and the germline gene differ at one end; a read error may be behind it. V is TRBV12-5 and J is TRBJ1-6, with unresolved D. Germline values: CDR1 LGHNT, CDR2 FRNRAP. The CDR3 runs 12 residues. The CDR3 nucleotides are TGTGCTAGTAGTTTTGGTAATTCACCCCTCCACTTT. Translated: CASSFGNSPLHF.

This clonotype was counted only a few times. J is TRBJ1-1 and V is TRBV27; D might be TRBD1 (6 bases). V was clipped by 5 bases and J by 7 bases, with 11 bases between them. The CDR3 runs 12 residues. Germline V gene data show CDR1 as MNHEY and CDR2 as SMNVEV (reference sequence). CDR3 sequence: CASSPTGREAFF. The CDR3 DNA reads as TGTGCCAGCAGTCCCACAGGGCGTGAAGCTTTCTTT.

The gene calls are TRBV28 and TRBJ1-1, with unresolved D. V was pared by 3 bases and J by 4 bases, with 18 bases between. This CDR3 is 16 amino acids long. Germline loops: CDR1 MDHEN, CDR2 SYDVKM. Here the CDR3 reads CASSFIGVLLRTEAFF. DNA for the CDR3: TGTGCCAGCAGTTTCATCGGGGTTTTACTCCGCACTGAAGCTTTCTTT. Full variable domain (rest looked up from reference TRBV28 and TRBJ1-1): DVKVTQSSRYLVKRTGEKVFLECVQDMDHENMFWYRQDPGLGLRLIYFSYDVKMKEKGDIPEGYSVSREKKERFSLILESASTNQTSMYLCASSFIGVLLRTEAFFGQGTRLTVV.

The V call is TRBV7-2, the J call TRBJ2-2; 8 bases match TRBD2. Germline CDR1 reads SGHTA; CDR2 reads FQGNSA. The J segment lost 4 bases and the V segment lost 4 bases, leaving 5 bases of the junction unmatched. The CDR3 has 15 residues. CDR3 nucleotide sequence: TGTGCCAGCAGCTCGAAGCGGGAGAGCACCGGGGAGCTGTTTTTT. Protein: CASSSKRESTGELFF.

The V gene is TRBV7-9, the J gene TRBJ2-4; weak D call: TRBD1 (5 bases). CDR1 is SEHNR and CDR2 is FQNEAQ in the germline V gene (reference sequence). This CDR3 contains 14 residues. V lost 3 bases and J lost 5, with 11 bases in between. CDR3 DNA sequence: TGTGCCAGCAGCTTGGGGCGGACACAAAACATTCAGTACTTC. Translated, it gives CASSLGRTQNIQYF.

The chain is built from TRBV28 and TRBJ2-2, with D perhaps matching TRBD1 or TRBD2 (5 bases each). This CDR3 has 14 residues. The V end was cut by 5 bases, the J end by 4 bases, with 11 bases between. Looked up from germline, CDR1 is MDHEN and CDR2 is SYDVKM. DNA of the CDR3: TGTGCCAGCAGTCAGGGTGGGGGCACCGGGGAGCTGTTTTTT. It encodes CASSQGGGTGELFF.

This clonotype was detected only a few times. The chain uses TRBV6-2 or TRBV6-3 and TRBJ2-7; D is uncertain. Germline loops: CDR1 MNHEY, CDR2 SVGEGT. Deletions cut 4 bases from V and 0 bases from J, with 13 bases between. The CDR3 runs 15 residues. The CDR3: CASSSMLKISYEQYF. CDR3 in DNA: TGTGCCAGCAGTTCGATGCTAAAGATCTCCTACGAGCAGTACTTC.

On this clonotype: This may stem from a read error, because a much larger clone lies one nucleotide away. The rearrangement joins TRBV27 to TRBJ2-2, with D possibly matching TRBD1 (5 bases). Germline CDR1 is MNHEY and CDR2 is SMNVEV (reference sequence). Trimming shortened V by 11 bases and J by 12 bases, and 19 bases separated the two germline ends. This CDR3 contains 12 residues. In nucleotides, the CDR3 is TGTGCCGGCGGCTTTAGGGGCGTGAAGCTGTTTTTT. Its protein is CAGGFRGVKLFF.

This rearrangement joins TRBV28 to TRBJ2-3; 7 positions agree with TRBD2. This CDR3 contains 16 residues. Germline CDR1 reads MDHEN; CDR2 reads SYDVKM. With 8 bases clipped from V and 2 bases from J, the junction kept 13 bases outside the gene matches. The CDR3 coding sequence is TGTGCCAGCTGTTCCCCGACTAGCCCCTACACAGATACGCAGTATTTT. Amino acids: CASCSPTSPYTDTQYF.

J is TRBJ2-2 and V is TRBV28, with 7 bases lining up with TRBD2. V lost 3 bases and J lost 4; bases outside the gene matches: 8. Looked up from germline, CDR1 is MDHEN and CDR2 is SYDVKM. The CDR3 sequence is 16 residues long. DNA for the CDR3: TGTGCCAGCAGTTTCTATAGGACTAGTGGCACCGGGGAGCTGTTTTTT. It translates to CASSFYRTSGTGELFF. Full variable domain (missing parts from reference TRBV28 and TRBJ2-2): DVKVTQSSRYLVKRTGEKVFLECVQDMDHENMFWYRQDPGLGLRLIYFSYDVKMKEKGDIPEGYSVSREKKERFSLILESASTNQTSMYLCASSFYRTSGTGELFFGEGSRLTVL.

As for this clonotype: A much bigger clone sits one base away, suggesting this may be a read error. J is TRBJ1-6 and V is TRBV27; TRBD1 might be the D (6 bases). V lost 5 bases and J 12 bases, leaving 23 bases between the germline ends. The length of the CDR3 is 16 residues. Germline-derived CDR1 and CDR2 are MNHEY and SMNVEV (reference sequence). The CDR3, as DNA: TGTGCCAGCAGTCCCAATTATGGGGGGCCTGGCTTACCCCTCCACTTT. It codes for CASSPNYGGPGLPLHF.

The chain is built from TRBV11-2 and TRBJ2-1, with 9 positions matching TRBD1. Germline-derived CDR1 and CDR2 are SGHAT and FQNNGV. J gave up 7 bases and V 5 bases, and 6 bases lay outside the gene matches. The CDR3 is 14 amino acids. The CDR3 bases are TGTGCCAGCAGCCCCGGGACAGGGACTAATGAGCAGTTCTTC. It specifies CASSPGTGTNEQFF.

The rearrangement joins TRBV5-1 to TRBJ1-6; 9 bases map to TRBD1. The CDR3 loop spans 15 amino acids. V was clipped by 0 bases and J by 6 bases; unmatched bases: 1. Germline V gives CDR1 SGHRS, CDR2 YFSETQ. In DNA form, the CDR3 reads TGCGCCAGCAGCTTGGAGACAGGGGGTAATTCACCCCTCCACTTT. Its translation: CASSLETGGNSPLHF.

As concerns this clonotype: A read error may be the cause here, since a much bigger clone is one base away. The CDR3 sequence is CATSRDRIAGVDEQFF. CDR3 DNA sequence: TGTGCCACCAGCAGAGATCGAATAGCGGGAGTGGATGAGCAGTTCTTC. The chain recombines TRBV15 with TRBJ2-1; 9 bases map to TRBD2. Germline trimming cut 0 bases from V and 8 bases from J; bases unmatched to any gene: 8. The length of the CDR3 is 16 residues. CDR1 is LNHNV, CDR2 YYDKDF, per germline (reference sequence).

This clonotype was seen more than once but under ten times. V usage is TRBV28 and J usage is TRBJ2-3, with 10 bases matching TRBD2. This CDR3 is built from 17 residues. Per the germline V gene, CDR1 is MDHEN and CDR2 is SYDVKM. V lost 3 bases and J lost 1; bases outside the gene matches: 7. The CDR3 is CASSLWSGRAGTDTQYF. The CDR3 DNA follows: TGTGCCAGCAGTTTGTGGAGCGGGAGGGCCGGCACAGATACGCAGTATTTT.

On this clonotype: A read error may be the cause here, since a much bigger clone is one base away. This chain links TRBV6-2 or TRBV6-3 with TRBJ2-1, with TRBD2 matching 12 bases. CDR3 length: 18 amino acids. Germline V lookup: CDR1 MNHEY, CDR2 SVGEGT. The junction had 11 bases not matched to a gene; V was cut back by 5 bases and J by 3 bases. CDR3 bases: TGTGCCAGCAGTACCACTCAGAGGACTAGCGGGATCTACAATGAGCAGTTCTTC. This encodes CASSTTQRTSGIYNEQFF.

This rearrangement joins TRBV4-3 to TRBJ1-4; 9 bases are a match to TRBD1. This CDR3 region has 15 residues. J was trimmed by 7 bases and V by 9 bases; bases with no gene match: 12. Germline V gene data show CDR1 as LGHNA and CDR2 as YSLEER. In nucleotides, the CDR3 is TGCGCCAGTAAACACAGGGGGCGGTTGGGTGAAAAACTGTTTTTT. Amino acid sequence: CASKHRGRLGEKLFF.

This clonotype came up a few times. The V and J genes are TRBV15 and TRBJ1-2, with D unresolved. The V gene lost 3 bases and the J gene lost 4 bases, with 12 bases spanning the gap. This CDR3 has 14 amino acids. CDR1 and CDR2 from the germline V gene are LNHNV and YYDKDF (reference sequence). The CDR3: CATSSTSHTYGYTF. The CDR3 nucleotides read TGTGCCACCAGCAGCACGAGTCATACCTATGGCTACACCTTC.

This clonotype was seen a few times. V is TRBV28 and J is TRBJ1-2; D unclear. Trimming shortened V by 2 bases and J by 8 bases, and 12 bases separated the two germline ends. The length of the CDR3 is 13 residues. CDR1 is MDHEN and CDR2 is SYDVKM in the germline V gene. The CDR3 DNA reads TGTGCCAGCAGTTTAAAGGCCAATCGCGGCTACACCTTC. This gives the protein CASSLKANRGYTF.

The chain recombines TRBV6-6 with TRBJ1-5; 9 bases line up with TRBD1. Germline CDR1 and CDR2: MNHNY and SVGAGI (reference sequence). The CDR3 is 15 residues long. After removal of 2 bases from V and 7 bases from J, the junction contained 6 bases not matched to a gene. CDR3 nucleotide sequence: TGTGCCAGCAGTTACAGGTCACAGGGGGCCCAGCCCCAGCATTTT. This encodes CASSYRSQGAQPQHF.

About this clonotype: This may be a read error, as it is one base from a much larger clone. Since no conserved phenylalanine or tryptophan closes the CDR3, a read error is the likely cause. This sequence joins TRBV28 and TRBJ2-1; TRBD2 matches at 8 bases. J gave up 4 bases and V 2 bases, and 13 bases lay outside the gene matches. The CDR3 has 18 amino acids. Germline V CDR1 and CDR2: MDHEN, SYDVKM. The CDR3 region is CASSLRFREGGLYNEQFS. In DNA form, the CDR3 reads TGTGCCAGCAGTTTAAGGTTTCGGGAGGGGGGACTTTACAATGAGCAGTTCTCC.

V gene TRBV7-6 combines with J gene TRBJ2-5; 8 bases agree with TRBD1. Trimming cost V 5 bases and J 4 bases; bases outside gene matches: 6. Germline V gene sequence: CDR1 SGHVS, CDR2 FNYEAQ. The CDR3 loop spans 14 amino acids. The CDR3 region has the DNA TGTGCCAGCAGCACAGGGGGTTGGGGAGAGACCCAGTACTTC. Its translation is CASSTGGWGETQYF. Full variable domain (remainder filled in from reference TRBV7-6 and TRBJ2-5): GAGVSQSPRYKVTKRGQDVALRCDPISGHVSLYWYRQALGQGPEFLTYFNYEAQQDKSGLPNDRFSAERPEGSISTLTIQRTEQRDSAMYRCASSTGGWGETQYFGPGTRLLVL.

As for this clonotype: An end of the junction does not agree with germline; a read error may underlie this. J is TRBJ2-5 and V is TRBV3-1; D gene ambiguous. Germline CDR1 is LGHDT and CDR2 is YNNKEL (reference sequence). CDR3 length: 15 amino acids. The CDR3 protein is CASNQGGRAPETQYF. The CDR3 coding sequence is TGTGCCAGCAACCAAGGTGGACGGGCTCCGGAGACCCAGTACTTC.

CDR3 DNA: TGTGCCAGCAGCTTAGGACTAGCGGGGGCCTCCTACGAGCAGTACTTC. Translating gives CASSLGLAGASYEQYF. The J gene is TRBJ2-7, the V gene TRBV7-2, with 12 nucleotides matching TRBD2. Germline CDR1 reads SGHTA; CDR2 reads FQGNSA. This CDR3 spans 16 amino acids. V lost 1 base to trimming and J lost 0 bases; unmatched junction nucleotides: 1. Using reference TRBV7-2 and TRBJ2-7 for the parts outside the CDR3, the full variable domain is GAGVSQSPSNKVTEKGKDVELRCDPISGHTALYWYRQSLGQGLEFLIYFQGNSAPDKSGLPSDRFSAERTGGSVSTLTIQRTQQEDSAVYLCASSLGLAGASYEQYFGPGTRLTVT.

This clonotype came up many times. J is TRBJ1-5 and V is TRBV6-1; no reliable D call. The CDR3 consists of 13 residues. V lost 5 bases and J lost 11, with 16 bases in between. Germline V CDR1 and CDR2: MNHNS, SASEGT. CDR3 sequence reads: CASSQRTRWSQHF. In nucleotides, the CDR3 is TGTGCCAGCAGTCAAAGGACGAGGTGGTCCCAGCATTTT.

This clonotype occurred many times. The chain carries TRBV28 and TRBJ2-1, with TRBD2 matching over 7 bases. Germline assignment: CDR1 MDHEN and CDR2 SYDVKM. V lost 2 bases, J lost 5 bases, and 3 bases stayed unmatched. This CDR3 spans 14 amino acids. CDR3 residues: CASSLPGTNNEQFF. The CDR3 nucleotides are TGTGCCAGCAGTTTACCCGGGACTAACAATGAGCAGTTCTTC.

This clonotype was counted between two and nine times. The chain couples TRBV19 to TRBJ1-5; unclear D gene. The length of the CDR3 is 15 residues. Germline loops: CDR1 LNHDA, CDR2 SQIVND (reference sequence). V dropped 3 bases and J dropped 0 bases, with 9 bases sitting between them. The CDR3 DNA follows: TGTGCCAGTAGTATTCTACAGTATAGCAATCAGCCCCAGCATTTT. It encodes CASSILQYSNQPQHF.